Below are 19 T cell receptor beta chains sequenced from a single sample in a study of identical twins. Via MiXCR, TCRdb re-called the 5' RACE reads, giving one row per CDR3 protein. The sample has approximately 590,000 distinct CDR3 sequences, over 8.5% seen once. Another study also made use of these data, one on yellow fever vaccine responses in identical twins.

Sample: PBMCs. These receptors were taken from a woman aged 18-29 years in good health.

The J gene is TRBJ2-2, the V gene TRBV18, with 9 bases that match TRBD2. The CDR3 is 16 residues long. Trimming cost V 4 bases and J 4 bases; bases outside gene matches: 7. CDR1 and CDR2 from the germline V gene are KGHSH and LQKENI. CDR3 DNA sequence: TGTGCCAGCTCACGACGACTAGCGGATGGCACCGGGGAGCTGTTTTTT. Amino acid sequence: CASSRRLADGTGELFF.

The gene calls are TRBV11-2 and TRBJ2-3; D remains unclear. The germline CDR1 and CDR2 sequences are SGHAT and FQNNGV. The germline V and J ends were trimmed by 7 bases and 0 bases, with 8 bases remaining between them. This CDR3 is built from 13 residues. The DNA for the CDR3 is TGTGCCAGCATTGTTTCTAGCACAGATACGCAGTATTTT. It translates to CASIVSSTDTQYF.

This clonotype was observed a few times. V gene TRBV7-2 combines with J gene TRBJ2-1; the match to TRBD1 covers 10 bases. J gave up 13 bases and V 9 bases, and 12 bases lay outside the gene matches. The CDR3 runs 13 residues. CDR1 is SGHTA, CDR2 FQGNSA, per germline. The CDR3 reads CASYNGQGVGQFF. The CDR3 DNA is TGTGCCAGTTATAATGGACAGGGGGTAGGCCAGTTCTTC.

This clonotype has at least ten counts. This rearrangement joins TRBV4-1 to TRBJ2-5; D might be TRBD1 (6 bases). The length of the CDR3 is 16 residues. The V end lost 0 bases, the J end lost 4 bases, and 15 bases lay between the germline ends. The germline V gene has CDR1 MGHRA and CDR2 YSYEKL. The CDR3 loop is CASSQEVNRVGETQYF. CDR3 DNA: TGCGCCAGCAGCCAAGAAGTTAACAGGGTCGGAGAGACCCAGTACTTC.

This sequence joins TRBV5-1 and TRBJ1-1, with 11 positions matching TRBD1. The CDR3 consists of 14 residues. With 3 bases clipped from V and 5 bases from J, the junction kept 3 bases outside the gene matches. In germline, CDR1 is SGHRS, CDR2 YFSETQ. CDR3 sequence: CASSWGTGGTEAFF. As DNA, the CDR3 is TGCGCCAGCAGCTGGGGGACAGGGGGAACTGAAGCTTTCTTT.

The rearrangement uses TRBV6-2 or TRBV6-3 and TRBJ2-2, with a possible D match to TRBD2 (6 bases). Germline V lookup: CDR1 MNHEY, CDR2 SVGEGT. The CDR3 consists of 18 residues. V dropped 7 bases and J dropped 4 bases, with 25 bases sitting between them. This CDR3 reads CASTNLLWGGPLTGELFF. The CDR3 DNA reads TGTGCCAGCACCAATCTTCTCTGGGGAGGTCCGCTCACCGGGGAGCTGTTTTTT.

This clonotype was observed at least ten times. This sequence joins TRBV3-1 and TRBJ2-3; weak D call: TRBD2 (5 bases). The germline V gene encodes CDR1 LGHDT and CDR2 YNNKEL (reference sequence). There are 13 residues in the CDR3. Trimming pared 1 base from V and 7 bases from J, leaving 9 bases between. CDR3: CASSQVSGYTQYF. The CDR3 DNA is TGTGCCAGCAGCCAAGTTTCGGGGTATACGCAGTATTTT.

This clonotype was observed at least ten times. The chain couples TRBV5-4 to TRBJ2-1, with TRBD2 identical over 15 bases. The CDR3 is 19 residues long. V lost 3 bases, J lost 3 bases, and 10 bases stayed unmatched. The germline gives CDR1 SGHNT, CDR2 YYREEE (reference sequence). CDR3 residues: CASSSMGLAGGNFYNEQFF. In DNA form, the CDR3 reads TGTGCCAGCAGCTCAATGGGACTAGCGGGAGGCAATTTCTACAATGAGCAGTTCTTC.

This clonotype has at least ten counts. The rearrangement joins TRBV6-2 or TRBV6-3 to TRBJ2-3; D gene unclear. This CDR3 is 16 amino acids long. Between the trimmed V and J ends, which lost 2 bases and 0 bases, there was a span of 12 bases. The germline V gene encodes CDR1 MNHEY and CDR2 SVGEGT. The CDR3 spells CASSYDTESSTDTQYF. CDR3 DNA sequence: TGTGCCAGCAGTTACGACACAGAATCTAGCACAGATACGCAGTATTTT.

In regard to this clonotype: A clone one base away is much larger, so this may be a read error. This rearrangement joins TRBV5-6 to TRBJ2-7, with D perhaps matching TRBD1 (6 bases). Germline CDR1 is SGHDT and CDR2 is YYEEEE. Trimming removed 2 bases at V and 9 bases at J, with 15 bases between. The CDR3 sequence is 13 residues long. The CDR3 DNA is TGTGCCAGCAGCTTCTGGGGGCGAGGCGGGCAGTACTTC. Protein product: CASSFWGRGGQYF.

V and J are TRBV28 and TRBJ2-7; D possibly corresponds to TRBD2 (6 bases). Germline V gene sequence: CDR1 MDHEN, CDR2 SYDVKM. V gave up 6 bases and J gave up 6 bases, with 15 bases separating them. CDR3 length: 13 residues. The CDR3 nucleotides read TGTGCCAGCAGACGGCATGGGACTTCCGAGCAGTACTTC. Protein product: CASRRHGTSEQYF.

There are many counts of this clonotype. The rearrangement uses TRBV12-3 or TRBV12-4 and TRBJ2-3; D unclear. Deletions cut 7 bases from V and 1 base from J, with 12 bases between. The CDR3 spans 14 residues. As DNA, the CDR3 is TGTGCCAGCACCATCGTTGGGGGCACAGATACGCAGTATTTT. As protein: CASTIVGGTDTQYF.

This clonotype was detected ten times or more. In DNA, the CDR3 is TGTGCCAGCAGCTTAGGGGGGACTAGAGTAACCCTCGAGCAGTTCTTC. Translation gives CASSLGGTRVTLEQFF. The chain is built from TRBV11-2 and TRBJ2-1; 8 nucleotides match TRBD2. V trimming: 1 base; J trimming: 10 bases; junction bases outside the gene matches: 12. This CDR3 contains 16 residues. Germline V gives CDR1 SGHAT, CDR2 FQNNGV.

The chain couples TRBV7-9 to TRBJ2-7, with 10 bases lining up with TRBD1. The V and J ends lost 3 bases and 6 bases, in that order; junction bases with no gene match: 5. CDR1 and CDR2 from the germline V gene are SEHNR and FQNEAQ (reference sequence). The CDR3 length is 14 residues. This CDR3 is CASSFRDRGLEQYF. CDR3 nucleotides: TGTGCCAGCAGCTTCCGAGACAGGGGGCTCGAGCAGTACTTC.

This clonotype was counted ten times or more. V is TRBV30 and J is TRBJ1-1; D is undetermined. The ends were cut back, 4 bases at V and 1 base at J, with 10 bases in the middle. CDR1 and CDR2 from the germline V gene are GTSNPN and SVGIG (reference sequence). The CDR3 extends over 13 amino acids. The CDR3 loop reads CAWTPAGNTEAFF. CDR3 sequence (DNA): TGTGCCTGGACCCCTGCGGGGAACACTGAAGCTTTCTTT.

In its sample, this clonotype was seen many times. This chain joins TRBV10-2 and TRBJ2-2; a weak D match, TRBD1 (5 bases). The CDR3 has 13 residues. Deletions cut 3 bases from V and 7 bases from J, with 9 bases between. Germline CDR1 reads WSHSY; CDR2 reads SAAADI. The CDR3 spells CASSELRDGELFF. CDR3 coding DNA: TGCGCCAGCAGTGAACTCAGGGACGGGGAGCTGTTTTTT.

This clonotype was detected only a few times. The chain links TRBV29-1 to TRBJ2-2, with a weak D call TRBD1 (6 bases). This CDR3 is built from 15 residues. In germline, CDR1 is SQVTM, CDR2 ANQGSEA. The V end lost 3 bases, the J end lost 2 bases, and 13 bases lay between the germline ends. This CDR3 is CSVESAGANTGELFF. The CDR3 nucleotides are TGCAGCGTTGAGTCGGCAGGGGCAAACACCGGGGAGCTGTTTTTT.

This clonotype has just a few counts. The chain uses TRBV7-9 and TRBJ2-7; D is unclear. The CDR3 has 14 amino acids. Germline V CDR1 and CDR2: SEHNR, FQNEAQ (reference sequence). The ends were cut back, 3 bases at V and 4 bases at J, with 13 bases in the middle. CDR3: CASSFSGKAYEQYF. The CDR3 DNA reads as TGTGCCAGCAGCTTCTCAGGAAAAGCATACGAGCAGTACTTC.

This clonotype occurred many times. This chain links TRBV11-2 with TRBJ2-1, with D hard to call. V lost 5 bases and J 1 base, leaving 9 bases between the germline ends. Germline CDR1 is SGHAT and CDR2 is FQNNGV. This CDR3 comprises 14 residues. The CDR3 region has the DNA TGTGCCAGCAGCCCCGCTGTTTCCTACAATGAGCAGTTCTTC. Translation: CASSPAVSYNEQFF. The full variable domain, in which reference TRBV11-2 and TRBJ2-1 provide the parts outside the CDR3, is EAGVAQSPRYKIIEKRQSVAFWCNPISGHATLYWYQQILGQGPKLLIQFQNNGVVDDSQLPKDRFSAERLKGVDSTLKIQPAKLEDSAVYLCASSPAVSYNEQFFGPGTRLTVL.